Presented here are 28 T cell receptor beta chains from one specimen sequenced in a study of response to subunit inactivated influenza vaccine. TCRdb used MiXCR to reprocess the RT-PCR reads, holding one entry per CDR3 protein. The data show around 530,000 distinct CDR3 sequences, approximately 15% seen once. Material: CD4+ T cells sorted from PBMCs, obtained roughly 24 months after vaccination. These TCRs come from a man between 50 and 70 years old who received an inactivated influenza vaccine.

This clonotype was counted a few times. This chain links TRBV27 with TRBJ2-3; the match to TRBD1 covers 8 bases. CDR1 is MNHEY and CDR2 is SMNVEV in the germline V gene (reference sequence). The CDR3 sequence is 15 residues long. The J segment lost 6 bases and the V segment lost 5 bases, leaving 10 bases of the junction unmatched. The CDR3 spells CASSTRQGYSDTQYF. The CDR3 DNA reads TGTGCCAGCAGTACCCGACAGGGGTATTCGGATACGCAGTATTTT.

The chain links TRBV7-2 to TRBJ2-7; D might be TRBD1 (5 bases). The CDR3 length is 13 residues. The V gene's germline CDR1 is SGHTA and CDR2 FQGNSA. V lost 1 base and J 6 bases, leaving 10 bases between the germline ends. CDR3 bases: TGTGCCAGCAGCTTAGGGACACCCCCCGAGCAGTACTTC. This translates into CASSLGTPPEQYF.

V usage is TRBV7-2 and J usage is TRBJ2-3; 10 bases match TRBD2. Germline V gives CDR1 SGHTA, CDR2 FQGNSA. With V trimmed by 2 bases and J by 0 bases, 2 bases remained unmatched. The CDR3 contains 16 residues. CDR3 in amino acids: CASSLTSGTSTDTQYF. The CDR3 DNA sequence: TGTGCCAGCAGCTTAACTAGCGGGACTAGCACAGATACGCAGTATTTT.

Only a few counts were recorded for this clonotype. The gene calls are TRBV7-2 and TRBJ1-1; D is undetermined. CDR1 and CDR2 from the germline V gene are SGHTA and FQGNSA. V was trimmed by 2 bases and J by 1 base, leaving 5 bases between them. This CDR3 has 13 amino acids. The CDR3 DNA sequence: TGTGCCAGCAGCTTAATAGCGAACACTGAAGCTTTCTTT. Translating it yields CASSLIANTEAFF.

This clonotype was detected many times. The junction departs from germline at one end; a sequencing error may be responsible. The DNA of the CDR3 is TGTGCCAGCAGTTTAGCCGGGACCGCCTCCTACAATGAGCAGTTCTTC. Translation: CASSLAGTASYNEQFF. The chain employs TRBV7-2 and TRBJ2-1; D possibly uses TRBD1 or TRBD2 (5 bases each). This CDR3 is 16 amino acids long. Germline V CDR1 and CDR2: SGHTA, FQGNSA.

The chain has TRBV6-1 and TRBJ2-7, with D tentatively TRBD2 (6 bases). CDR1 is MNHNS and CDR2 is SASEGT in the germline V gene. V lost 6 bases to trimming and J lost 2 bases, with 11 bases between them. CDR3 length equals 13 residues. The CDR3 region is CASRGGLAYEQYF. CDR3 coding DNA: TGTGCCAGCAGGGGGGGACTGGCCTACGAGCAGTACTTC.

The chain has TRBV10-3 and TRBJ2-1, with D possibly TRBD1 on 6 matching bases. The CDR3 length is 12 residues. The germline CDR1 and CDR2 sequences are ENHRY and SYGVKD. V was pared by 3 bases and J by 8 bases, with 8 bases between. The CDR3 nucleotides read TGTGCCATCAGTGATACAGGGTATGAGCAGTTCTTC. It is translated as CAISDTGYEQFF.

V and J are TRBV4-2 and TRBJ2-3; D is undetermined. This CDR3 has 17 amino acids. Germline V gene data show CDR1 as LGHNA and CDR2 as YNFKEQ. Trimming removed 1 base from V and 0 bases from J, with 14 bases in between. DNA for the CDR3: TGTGCCAGCAGCCAAGCTCCGAAGGGTGTAAGCACAGATACGCAGTATTTT. It specifies CASSQAPKGVSTDTQYF.

The V call is TRBV3-1, the J call TRBJ2-7; either TRBD1 or TRBD2 may supply D (5 bases each). CDR1 is LGHDT and CDR2 is YNNKEL in the germline V gene (reference sequence). The V end was cut by 5 bases, the J end by 2 bases, with 19 bases between. The CDR3 is made up of 16 amino acids. The CDR3 loop is CASSTGVFGTPYEQYF. Written as DNA, the CDR3 is TGTGCCAGCAGCACCGGGGTCTTCGGGACGCCCTACGAGCAGTACTTC.

CDR3 DNA: TGTGCCAGCAGCTCTAGCGGGGGGTTGACTATTTGGGGAGAGACCCAGTACTTC. Translated, it gives CASSSSGGLTIWGETQYF. This chain links TRBV7-2 with TRBJ2-5; 11 positions agree with TRBD2. Germline CDR1 and CDR2: SGHTA and FQGNSA. Unmatched junction bases numbered 14, after V lost 4 bases and J lost 4 bases. The CDR3 loop spans 18 amino acids.

This clonotype was seen a few times. The chain employs TRBV12-3 or TRBV12-4 and TRBJ1-2; no reliable D call. Trimming took 4 bases from V and 8 from J, leaving 11 bases between them. The CDR3 is made up of 12 amino acids. The CDR3 DNA reads as TGTGCCAGCAGTTCATCTAATGTGGGCTACACCTTC. Protein product: CASSSSNVGYTF.

V is TRBV6-2 or TRBV6-3 and J is TRBJ2-5, with TRBD2 as a possible D gene (5 bases). V was clipped by 6 bases and J by 5 bases, with 16 bases between them. This CDR3 region has 14 residues. The germline gives CDR1 MNHEY, CDR2 SVGEGT. The CDR3: CASSPIKRRETQYF. The DNA for the CDR3 is TGTGCCAGCAGCCCGATCAAGCGGAGGGAGACCCAGTACTTC.

The chain has TRBV12-3 or TRBV12-4 and TRBJ2-7, with 8 bases matching TRBD1. The CDR3 sequence is 13 residues long. V lost 6 bases and J lost 3; bases outside the gene matches: 4. CDR3 nucleotide sequence: TGTGCCAGCAGACCGGGACAGGTCTACGAGCAGTACTTC. The encoded protein is CASRPGQVYEQYF.

This clonotype was counted a few times. This chain uses TRBV6-1 with TRBJ1-6; D uncertain. Germline assignment: CDR1 MNHNS and CDR2 SASEGT. CDR3 length: 14 amino acids. Trimming left V 5 bases short and J 4 bases short, with 9 bases between. The CDR3 sequence is CASSRGRYNSPLHF. Written as DNA, the CDR3 is TGTGCCAGCAGTAGAGGACGGTATAATTCACCCCTCCACTTT.

This clonotype was seen repeatedly, ten times or more. The CDR3 DNA follows: TGTGCCAGCAGCTCCACGACAGGGCTTACCTATGGCTACACCTTC. Translated, it gives CASSSTTGLTYGYTF. This rearrangement joins TRBV11-2 to TRBJ1-2; 7 bases agree with TRBD1. CDR1 and CDR2 from the germline V gene are SGHAT and FQNNGV. J gave up 4 bases and V 4 bases, and 9 bases lay outside the gene matches. The CDR3 loop spans 15 amino acids.

The genes are TRBV7-2 and TRBJ2-7; tentative D call: TRBD1 (5 bases). Germline V gives CDR1 SGHTA, CDR2 FQGNSA. Trimming took 1 base from V and 6 from J, leaving 10 bases between them. This CDR3 has 13 residues. In nucleotides, the CDR3 is TGTGCCAGCAGCTTAGGGACACTTGGCGAGCAGTACTTC. Translating gives CASSLGTLGEQYF.

This rearrangement joins TRBV28 to TRBJ1-5; tentatively, D is TRBD1 (5 bases). The CDR3 covers 15 residues. Germline loops: CDR1 MDHEN, CDR2 SYDVKM. The V gene lost 6 bases and the J gene lost 0 bases, with 12 bases spanning the gap. CDR3 sequence: CASRWGYFSNQPQHF. The CDR3 nucleotides read TGTGCCAGCAGATGGGGGTACTTTAGCAATCAGCCCCAGCATTTT.

This clonotype turned up a few times. V is TRBV6-1 and J is TRBJ2-3; perhaps D is TRBD1 or TRBD2 (5 bases each). V lost 6 bases and J 2 bases, leaving 15 bases between the germline ends. CDR3 length: 15 residues. Germline CDR1 reads MNHNS; CDR2 reads SASEGT. CDR3 loop: CASRGTDYYTDTQYF. The DNA of the CDR3 is TGTGCCAGCAGGGGGACCGACTATTACACAGATACGCAGTATTTT.

This clonotype has just a few counts. The chain is built from TRBV10-3 and TRBJ1-1, with a possible D match to TRBD1 (5 bases). Trimming cost V 0 bases and J 4 bases, with 9 bases left between them. There are 14 residues in the CDR3. The germline V gene encodes CDR1 ENHRY and CDR2 SYGVKD. CDR3 residues: CAISESEGITEAFF. The CDR3, as DNA: TGTGCCATCAGTGAGTCGGAGGGGATCACTGAAGCTTTCTTT.

This clonotype was recorded a few times. This sequence joins TRBV20-1 and TRBJ2-5; D may be TRBD1 (5 bases). Trimming took off 7 bases at V and 1 base at J, with 10 bases between the two ends. This CDR3 is 12 amino acids long. Germline V lookup: CDR1 DFQATT, CDR2 SNEGSKA (reference sequence). CDR3 coding DNA: TGCAGTGGGAGACAGAGCCAAGAGACCCAGTACTTC. Encoded protein: CSGRQSQETQYF.

This clonotype was seen repeatedly, ten times or more. This chain uses TRBV7-8 with TRBJ2-1; D remains ambiguous. From germline, CDR1 is SGHVS and CDR2 FQNEAQ. Trimming removed 1 base from V and 4 bases from J, with 2 bases in between. This CDR3 is 12 amino acids long. The CDR3 region has the DNA TGTGCCAGCAGCTTAGGGTACAATGAGCAGTTCTTC. Translated, it gives CASSLGYNEQFF.

This clonotype was seen a few times. The V and J genes are TRBV24-1 and TRBJ2-1, with 7 bases lining up with TRBD2. With 4 bases clipped from V and 6 bases from J, the junction kept 5 bases outside the gene matches. Germline CDR1 KGHDR, CDR2 SFDVKD. CDR3 length: 14 amino acids. The CDR3 spells CATSEPGTINEQFF. In nucleotides, the CDR3 is TGTGCCACCAGTGAACCGGGGACTATCAATGAGCAGTTCTTC.

This chain joins TRBV4-3 and TRBJ2-2; D might be TRBD1 (6 bases). CDR1 and CDR2 (germline): LGHNA, YSLEER. With 0 bases removed from V and 0 bases from J, the gap between germline ends came to 8 bases. The CDR3 runs 16 residues. The CDR3 reads CASSQETGTNTGELFF. The CDR3 DNA sequence: TGCGCCAGCAGCCAAGAAACAGGGACGAACACCGGGGAGCTGTTTTTT.

There are a few counts of this clonotype. The chain employs TRBV11-2 and TRBJ1-1; a weak D match, TRBD1 (5 bases). The CDR3 totals 14 residues. Germline V lookup: CDR1 SGHAT, CDR2 FQNNGV. Trimming pared 0 bases from V and 4 bases from J, leaving 9 bases between. The DNA of the CDR3 is TGTGCCAGCAGCTTAGATGGGGCAGTCACTGAAGCTTTCTTT. Its translation is CASSLDGAVTEAFF.

This clonotype was observed a handful of times. V gene TRBV4-3 combines with J gene TRBJ2-7; TRBD2 agrees at 7 bases. CDR3 length: 14 amino acids. J was trimmed by 0 bases and V by 4 bases; bases with no gene match: 3. Germline V CDR1 and CDR2: LGHNA, YSLEER. This CDR3 reads CASSRLADSYEQYF. The CDR3 nucleotides are TGCGCCAGCAGCCGACTAGCTGACTCCTACGAGCAGTACTTC.

This clonotype was counted at least ten times. The V gene is TRBV5-1, the J gene TRBJ2-1; D may correspond to TRBD1 or TRBD2 (5 bases each). CDR3 length: 14 residues. Germline V gene lookup returns CDR1 SGHRS and CDR2 YFSETQ. V lost 8 bases, J lost 4 bases, and 16 bases lay in between. The CDR3 nucleotides are TGCGCCAGTTCCCCGGGGCCCTTTTACAATGAGCAGTTCTTC. Translating gives CASSPGPFYNEQFF.

The CDR3 coding sequence is TGTGCCAGCAGCGCACCCGGGACAGGGAATTCACCCCTCCACTTT. It specifies CASSAPGTGNSPLHF. The V call is TRBV9, the J call TRBJ1-6, with 9 bases that match TRBD1. V shed 3 bases, J shed 7 bases, and the junction held 5 bases outside the gene matches. The CDR3 is 15 residues long. Germline assignment: CDR1 SGDLS and CDR2 YYNGEE.

Ten or more counts support this clonotype. The chain is built from TRBV12-3 or TRBV12-4 and TRBJ2-7; 12 bases are shared with TRBD2. V was pared by 3 bases and J by 5 bases, with 2 bases of the junction left unmatched. The CDR3 is 14 amino acids. CDR3 sequence: CASSFGLAGHEQYF. The DNA for the CDR3 is TGTGCCAGCAGTTTCGGACTAGCGGGACACGAGCAGTACTTC.